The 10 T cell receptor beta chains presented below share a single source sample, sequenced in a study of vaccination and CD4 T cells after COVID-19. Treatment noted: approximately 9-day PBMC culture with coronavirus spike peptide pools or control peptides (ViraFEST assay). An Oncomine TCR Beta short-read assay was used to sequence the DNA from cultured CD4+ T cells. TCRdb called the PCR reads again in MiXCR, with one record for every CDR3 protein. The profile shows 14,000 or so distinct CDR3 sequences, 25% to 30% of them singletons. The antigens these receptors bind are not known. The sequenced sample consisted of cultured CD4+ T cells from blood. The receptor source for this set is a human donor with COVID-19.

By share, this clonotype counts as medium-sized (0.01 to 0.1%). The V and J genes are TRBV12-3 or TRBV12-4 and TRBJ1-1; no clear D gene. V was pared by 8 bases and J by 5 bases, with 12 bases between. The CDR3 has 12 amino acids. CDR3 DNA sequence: TGTGCCAGCGAGGGAGTTGGAACTGAAGCTTTCTTT. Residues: CASEGVGTEAFF.

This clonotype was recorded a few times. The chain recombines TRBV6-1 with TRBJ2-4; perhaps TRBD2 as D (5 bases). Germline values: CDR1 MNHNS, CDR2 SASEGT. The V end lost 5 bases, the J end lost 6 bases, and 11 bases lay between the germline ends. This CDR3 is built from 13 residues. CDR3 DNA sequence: TGTGCCAGCAGTAAACCGGGAACAAACATTCAGTACTTC. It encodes CASSKPGTNIQYF.

The CDR3 coding sequence is TGTGCCAGCAGTCTGACCACAGGGGGGCTTCGGGAAAAACTGTTTTTT. This translates into CASSLTTGGLREKLFF. The chain has TRBV28 and TRBJ1-4; 8 bases match TRBD1. The CDR3 consists of 16 residues. The germline CDR1 and CDR2 sequences are MDHEN and SYDVKM. With V trimmed by 5 bases and J by 8 bases, 13 bases remained unmatched.

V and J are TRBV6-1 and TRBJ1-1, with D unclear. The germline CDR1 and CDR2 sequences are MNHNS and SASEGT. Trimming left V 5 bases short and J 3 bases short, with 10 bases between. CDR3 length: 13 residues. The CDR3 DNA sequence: TGTGCCAGCAGTAGTAAGGTGGACACTGAAGCTTTCTTT. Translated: CASSSKVDTEAFF.

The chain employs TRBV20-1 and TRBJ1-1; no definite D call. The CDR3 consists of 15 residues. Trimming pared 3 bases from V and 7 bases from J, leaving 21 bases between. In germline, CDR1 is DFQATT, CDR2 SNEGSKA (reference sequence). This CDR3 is CSASFSPVRPREAFF. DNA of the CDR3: TGCAGTGCTAGTTTTTCCCCGGTACGGCCCCGTGAAGCTTTCTTT.

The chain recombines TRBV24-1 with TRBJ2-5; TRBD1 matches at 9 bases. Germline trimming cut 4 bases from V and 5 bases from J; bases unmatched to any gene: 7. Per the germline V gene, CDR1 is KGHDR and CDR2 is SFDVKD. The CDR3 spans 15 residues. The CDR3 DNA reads TGTGCCACCAGTGACCTGGGACAGGGAGGCGAGACCCAGTACTTC. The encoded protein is CATSDLGQGGETQYF.

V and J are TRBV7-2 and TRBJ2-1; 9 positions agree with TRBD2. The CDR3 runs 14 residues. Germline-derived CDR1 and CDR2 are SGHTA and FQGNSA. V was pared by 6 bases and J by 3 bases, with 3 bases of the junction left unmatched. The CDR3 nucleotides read TGTGCCAGCAGTCTTAGCGGGGGCTACAATGAGCAGTTCTTC. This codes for CASSLSGGYNEQFF.

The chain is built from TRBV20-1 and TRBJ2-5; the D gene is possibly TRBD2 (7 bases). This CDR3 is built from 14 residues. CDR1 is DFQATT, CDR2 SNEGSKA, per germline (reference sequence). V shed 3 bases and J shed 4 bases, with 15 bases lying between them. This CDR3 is CSASKGGGGETQYF. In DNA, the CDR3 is TGCAGTGCTAGCAAGGGGGGGGGCGGAGAGACCCAGTACTTC.

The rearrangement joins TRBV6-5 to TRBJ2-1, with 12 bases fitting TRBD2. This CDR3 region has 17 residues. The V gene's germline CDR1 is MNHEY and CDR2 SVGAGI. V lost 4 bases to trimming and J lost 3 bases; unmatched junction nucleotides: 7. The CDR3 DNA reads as TGTGCCAGCAGTTCCGTGACTAGCGGGGGAGTCTACAATGAGCAGTTCTTC. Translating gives CASSSVTSGGVYNEQFF.

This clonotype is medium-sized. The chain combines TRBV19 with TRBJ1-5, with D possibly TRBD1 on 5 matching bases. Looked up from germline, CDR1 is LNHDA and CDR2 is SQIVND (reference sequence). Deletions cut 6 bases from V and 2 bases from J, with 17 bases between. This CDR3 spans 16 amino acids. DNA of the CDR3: TGTGCCAGTAGCCACGGGGGAGGATTGGGCAATCAGCCCCAGCATTTT. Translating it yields CASSHGGGLGNQPQHF.